The clone carrying this TCR beta chain occurred once. The target antigen is unknown. The sample belongs to a study of siplizumab effects on memory and regulatory T cells. Sequencing was performed with immunoSEQ multiplex PCR; in TCRdb, only in-frame clones are kept and a portion is missing. The sample consists of approximately 120,000 clones, about 92% of them appearing once. General observations from the study: Apparently key alloresponse contributors, naive T cells also seemed more diverse than memory cells.

V lost 2 bases and J 2 bases, leaving 14 bases between the germline ends. CDR1 and CDR2 (germline): SGDLS, YYNGEE. The CDR3 spans 16 residues. The sequenced sample consisted of Tregs sorted from blood. The chain recombines TRBV9 with TRBJ1-3; D perhaps matches TRBD1 (5 bases). This receptor was obtained from a human donor in good health. CDR3 nucleotides: TGTGCCAGCAGCGTGGGGCAGACACATACTGGAAACACCATATATTTT. Amino acid sequence: CASSVGQTHTGNTIYF.